This TCR beta chain was documented in a study of cytotoxic CD8 clonotypes in ibrutinib-treated CLL. Notes on the study in general: Shared public clonotypes were rare, and on treatment they either got smaller or stayed the same. Increased clonality at ibrutinib response gave way to a return toward baseline at progression.

T cells were sequenced at a targeted depth of 1 in 200,000 to 1 in 1 million. The protocol was immunoSEQ multiplex PCR, while the TCRdb copy is restricted to in-frame clones and leaves out a portion. The data show about 140,000 clones, with approximately 90% seen just once and about a tenth held by the top ten. In regard to this clone: The antigen is not known.

CDR1 is SGHAT and CDR2 is FQDESV in the germline V gene (reference sequence). This CDR3 has 12 residues. The V end was cut by 5 bases, the J end by 8 bases, with 10 bases between. V is TRBV11-1 and J is TRBJ2-1; D may be TRBD2 (5 bases). Here the sequenced sample was PBMCs, taken after 12 months of ibrutinib treatment. The TCR comes from a human donor with chronic lymphocytic leukemia. CDR3 in DNA: TGTGCCAGCAGCGGCGGGTTCGATGAGCAGTTCTTC. This sequence encodes CASSGGFDEQFF.